The sequence of this T cell receptor beta chain was determined in a study of cytomegalovirus exposure and HLA in healthy donors. Germline CDR1 MDHEN, CDR2 SYDVKM. This CDR3 is built from 13 residues. The V end lost 2 bases, the J end lost 7 bases, and 11 bases lay between the germline ends. Use of 60 Vbeta and 13 Jbeta primers characterized the PCR. The protocol was immunoSEQ multiplex PCR, while the TCRdb copy is restricted to in-frame clones and leaves out a portion. The table includes about 160,000 clones, roughly four fifths detected once. The chain recombines TRBV28 with TRBJ1-2, with a tentative D call TRBD1 (6 bases). The sequenced sample consisted of PBMCs. The receptor comes from a man aged 45-65 years in good health and CMV-seropositive. The CDR3 is CASSLRGASGYTF. In DNA, the CDR3 is TGTGCCAGCAGTTTACGGGGGGCGTCTGGCTACACCTTC.